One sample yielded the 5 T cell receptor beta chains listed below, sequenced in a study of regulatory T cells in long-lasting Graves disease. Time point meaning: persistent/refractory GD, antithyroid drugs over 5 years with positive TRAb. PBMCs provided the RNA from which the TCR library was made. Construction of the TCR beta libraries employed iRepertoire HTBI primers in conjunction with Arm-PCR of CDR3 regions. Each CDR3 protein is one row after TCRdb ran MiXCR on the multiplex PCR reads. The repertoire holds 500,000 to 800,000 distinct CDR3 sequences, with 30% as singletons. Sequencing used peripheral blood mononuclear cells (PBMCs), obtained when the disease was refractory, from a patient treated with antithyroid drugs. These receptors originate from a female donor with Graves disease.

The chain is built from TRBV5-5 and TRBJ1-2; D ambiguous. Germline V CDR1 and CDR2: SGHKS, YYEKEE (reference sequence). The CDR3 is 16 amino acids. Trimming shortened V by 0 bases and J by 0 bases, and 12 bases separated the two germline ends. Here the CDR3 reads CASSLAFQEANYGYTF. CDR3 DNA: TGTGCCAGCAGCTTGGCCTTTCAGGAGGCTAACTATGGCTACACCTTC.

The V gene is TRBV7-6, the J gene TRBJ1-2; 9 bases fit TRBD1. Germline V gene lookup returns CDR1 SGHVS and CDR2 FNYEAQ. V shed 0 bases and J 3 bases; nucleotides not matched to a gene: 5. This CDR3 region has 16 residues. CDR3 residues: CASSLARTGGDYGYTF. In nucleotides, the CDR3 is TGTGCCAGCAGCTTAGCTCGCACAGGGGGCGACTATGGCTACACCTTC.

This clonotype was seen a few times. The CDR3 loop is CASSSEATGNQPQHF. Written as DNA, the CDR3 is TGTGCCAGCAGCTCTGAGGCTACAGGCAATCAGCCCCAGCATTTT. This rearrangement joins TRBV11-2 to TRBJ1-5; D is unresolved. The germline gives CDR1 SGHAT, CDR2 FQNNGV. Trimming shortened V by 4 bases and J by 2 bases, and 12 bases separated the two germline ends. The length of the CDR3 is 15 residues.

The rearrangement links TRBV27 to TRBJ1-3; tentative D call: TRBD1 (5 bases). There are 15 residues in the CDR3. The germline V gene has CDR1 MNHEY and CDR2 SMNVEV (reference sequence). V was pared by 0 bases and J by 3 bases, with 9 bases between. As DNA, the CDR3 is TGTGCCAGCAGTTTATCGGGGACGTTTGGAAACACCATATATTTT. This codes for CASSLSGTFGNTIYF.

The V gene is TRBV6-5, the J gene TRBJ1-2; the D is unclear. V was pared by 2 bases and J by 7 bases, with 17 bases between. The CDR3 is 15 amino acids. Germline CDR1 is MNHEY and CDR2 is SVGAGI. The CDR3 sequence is CASSYPTQGIGGYTF. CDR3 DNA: TGTGCCAGCAGTTACCCGACTCAAGGGATTGGTGGCTACACCTTC.